The 27 T cell receptor beta chains reported below all come from one sample, sequenced in a study of blood T cell repertoires in COVID-19. The assay was immunoSEQ multiplex PCR, and TCRdb's table has in-frame clones only and misses some. The sample includes over 30,000 clones, more than 60% of them seen just once. What was sequenced was peripheral blood. The receptors here all came from an older man with active or convalescent COVID-19.

This clone was observed once. The chain couples TRBV10-3 to TRBJ2-7, with D unresolved. Trimming took off 4 bases at V and 5 bases at J, with 6 bases between the two ends. The CDR3 extends over 11 amino acids. Germline CDR1 and CDR2: ENHRY and SYGVKD. CDR3 sequence (DNA): TGTGCCATCAGTGCAGGAAACGAGCAGTACTTC. Its protein is CAISAGNEQYF.

The rearrangement links TRBV2 to TRBJ2-7; 7 nucleotides match TRBD1. The V gene's germline CDR1 is SNHLY and CDR2 FYNNEI. Trimming at V came to 6 bases and at J to 1 base, leaving 6 bases not matched to a gene. The CDR3 consists of 14 residues. For the CDR3, the DNA is TGTGCCAGCAGACAGGGGCTCAATTCCTACGAGCAGTACTTC. Amino acid sequence: CASRQGLNSYEQYF.

The genes are TRBV28 and TRBJ1-1; tentative D call: TRBD1 (6 bases). Germline CDR1 MDHEN, CDR2 SYDVKM. The CDR3 runs 14 residues. V lost 6 bases and J 2 bases, leaving 13 bases between the germline ends. CDR3 DNA sequence: TGTGCCAGCAGCTTTTCACAGGGAAACACTGAAGCTTTCTTT. It translates to CASSFSQGNTEAFF.

The chain links TRBV7-2 to TRBJ2-3, with 8 bases matching TRBD1. Germline CDR1 SGHTA, CDR2 FQGNSA. The CDR3 contains 15 residues. Trimming at V came to 2 bases and at J to 6 bases, leaving 7 bases not matched to a gene. CDR3 loop: CASSLPSGGSDTQYF. The CDR3 DNA is TGTGCCAGCAGCTTACCTTCAGGGGGCTCGGATACGCAGTATTTT.

V is TRBV6-5 and J is TRBJ1-1; D is undetermined. Per germline, CDR1 MNHEY and CDR2 SVGAGI. V was shortened by 1 base and J by 1 base, with 10 bases between the two germline ends. This CDR3 contains 15 residues. The CDR3 here is CASSYFDTGNTEAFF. The CDR3 region has the DNA TGTGCCAGCAGTTACTTTGACACCGGGAACACTGAAGCTTTCTTT.

On this clone itself: The germline gene is not matched at one end of the junction; a read error may be the cause. The chain is built from TRBV2 and TRBJ2-1, with 13 bases identical to TRBD2. The length of the CDR3 is 15 residues. CDR1 is SNHLY, CDR2 FYNNEI, per germline. The CDR3 coding sequence is TGTGCCAGCAGAGAAGGACTAGCGGGGGTCAATGAGCAGTTCTTC. Residues: CASREGLAGVNEQFF.

The CDR3 bases are TGTGCCAGCAAAAGCACGTTTAGCACAGATACGCAGTATTTT. Protein: CASKSTFSTDTQYF. The chain links TRBV7-2 to TRBJ2-3; the D is unclear. The germline V gene encodes CDR1 SGHTA and CDR2 FQGNSA. Trimming cost V 7 bases and J 0 bases, with 11 bases left between them. The CDR3 consists of 14 residues.

This sequence joins TRBV11-2 and TRBJ2-7, with 10 bases identical to TRBD1. J was trimmed by 7 bases and V by 5 bases; bases with no gene match: 8. There are 14 residues in the CDR3. Germline-derived CDR1 and CDR2 are SGHAT and FQNNGV. The CDR3 nucleotides read TGTGCCAGCAGCAACGGACAGGGGGGGAGGGAGCAGTACTTC. Translation gives CASSNGQGGREQYF.

The rearrangement uses TRBV11-3 and TRBJ2-2; 7 nucleotides align to TRBD1. V shed 5 bases, J shed 2 bases, and the junction held 14 bases outside the gene matches. CDR1 is SGHNT and CDR2 is YENEEA in the germline V gene. The CDR3 length is 18 residues. The CDR3 loop reads CASSPIGHGTENTGELFF. Written as DNA, the CDR3 is TGTGCCAGCAGCCCTATAGGGCATGGGACAGAAAACACCGGGGAGCTGTTTTTT.

V and J are TRBV21-1 and TRBJ2-5; the D call of TRBD2 is as the table states it, not checked on the DNA. TRBV21-1 is termed a pseudogene. This CDR3 region has 20 residues. CDR3 coding DNA: TGTGCCAGCAGCAAAGAAGCGACTAGCGGGAGGGCCGGTTGGCAAGAGACCCAGTACTTC. Its protein is CASSKEATSGRAGWQETQYF.

The rearrangement uses TRBV6-4 and TRBJ2-2, with D possibly matching TRBD2 (6 bases). The CDR3 totals 20 residues. Germline V gene data show CDR1 as MRHNA and CDR2 as SNTAGT. Between the trimmed V and J ends, which lost 6 bases and 0 bases, there was a span of 26 bases. CDR3 protein: CASRRVRGLGKTTNTGELFF. As DNA, the CDR3 is TGTGCCAGCAGAAGAGTACGGGGACTTGGAAAAACGACGAACACCGGGGAGCTGTTTTTT.

The chain has TRBV19 and TRBJ1-5; the match to TRBD1 covers 7 bases. Germline lookup yields CDR1 LNHDA and CDR2 SQIVND (reference sequence). This CDR3 comprises 15 residues. The junction had 9 bases not matched to a gene; V was cut back by 6 bases and J by 4 bases. The CDR3: CASSFDRESNQPQHF. The CDR3 nucleotides read TGTGCCAGTAGCTTCGACAGGGAAAGTAATCAGCCCCAGCATTTT. The whole variable domain, filled in from reference TRBV19 and TRBJ1-5, reads DGGITQSPKYLFRKEGQNVTLSCEQNLNHDAMYWYRQDPGQGLRLIYYSQIVNDFQKGDIAEGYSVSREKKESFPLTVTSAQKNPTAFYLCASSFDRESNQPQHFGDGTRLSIL.

The J gene is TRBJ2-3, the V gene TRBV6-2 or TRBV6-3; 11 bases match TRBD1. This CDR3 spans 15 amino acids. Germline CDR1 is MNHEY and CDR2 is SVGEGT. Unmatched junction bases numbered 7, after V lost 6 bases and J lost 5 bases. In DNA form, the CDR3 reads TGTGCCAGCAGCTCAGGACAGGGGGCCCTAGATACGCAGTATTTT. This translates into CASSSGQGALDTQYF.

This chain uses TRBV5-1 with TRBJ2-2; the D gene is possibly TRBD2 (6 bases). The CDR3 covers 16 residues. Per germline, CDR1 SGHRS and CDR2 YFSETQ. The ends were cut back, 0 bases at V and 7 bases at J, with 16 bases in the middle. The CDR3 DNA reads as TGCGCCAGCAGCTTGGGGAGGGTCGGCGGAGACGGGGAGCTGTTTTTT. Translation: CASSLGRVGGDGELFF.

This chain connects TRBV7-6 to TRBJ2-1; 7 bases agree with TRBD1. This CDR3 has 12 amino acids. J lost 9 bases, V lost 5 bases, and 4 bases had no gene match. The germline V gene has CDR1 SGHVS and CDR2 FNYEAQ. CDR3 loop: CASSPRQGEQFF. CDR3 DNA sequence: TGTGCCAGCAGCCCGCGACAGGGTGAGCAGTTCTTC.

This clone came up a few times. CDR3 sequence reads: CSVEPWVGEGLTEAFF. The CDR3 DNA reads as TGCAGCGTTGAGCCCTGGGTCGGGGAAGGACTCACTGAAGCTTTCTTT. The chain carries TRBV29-1 and TRBJ1-1; D is unresolved. The CDR3 is made up of 16 amino acids. Trimming took off 3 bases at V and 4 bases at J, with 21 bases between the two ends. The germline CDR1 and CDR2 sequences are SQVTM and ANQGSEA. Variable domain in full (rest from reference TRBV29-1 and TRBJ1-1): SAVISQKPSRDICQRGTSLTIQCQVDSQVTMMFWYRQQPGQSLTLIATANQGSEATYESGFVIDKFPISRPNLTFSTLTVSNMSPEDSSIYLCSVEPWVGEGLTEAFFGQGTRLTVV.

The chain has TRBV5-1 and TRBJ2-7; D is uncertain. CDR3 size: 15 residues. Trimming pared 0 bases from V and 3 bases from J, leaving 13 bases between. Germline CDR1 is SGHRS and CDR2 is YFSETQ. In DNA form, the CDR3 reads TGCGCCAGCAGCTTGGATGCAGTATTCCTCTACGAGCAGTACTTC. As protein: CASSLDAVFLYEQYF. Together with reference TRBV5-1 and TRBJ2-7, the CDR3 gives the full variable domain: KAGVTQTPRYLIKTRGQQVTLSCSPISGHRSVSWYQQTPGQGLQFLFEYFSETQRNKGNFPGRFSGRQFSNSRSEMNVSTLELGDSALYLCASSLDAVFLYEQYFGPGTRLTVT.

This clone appeared a few times. The V gene is TRBV19, the J gene TRBJ1-2, with 7 bases fitting TRBD1. The length of the CDR3 is 14 residues. CDR1 and CDR2 from the germline V gene are LNHDA and SQIVND (reference sequence). The V segment lost 4 bases and the J segment 13 bases; nucleotides outside the gene matches: 15. CDR3 in DNA: TGTGCCAGTAGTAGGGCGGGGACAGCCCCTTTTTCCACCTTC. Translating gives CASSRAGTAPFSTF.

The chain uses TRBV19 and TRBJ2-7, with D tentatively TRBD2 (7 bases). The CDR3 has 12 amino acids. Germline assignment: CDR1 LNHDA and CDR2 SQIVND (reference sequence). Trimming pared 6 bases from V and 5 bases from J, leaving 11 bases between. The CDR3 coding sequence is TGTGCCAGTAGCCGGGGGGCCAACGAGCAGTACTTC. Amino acid sequence: CASSRGANEQYF.

The chain links TRBV6-5 to TRBJ1-2, with D perhaps matching TRBD1 (5 bases). The CDR3 spans 15 residues. CDR1 is MNHEY, CDR2 SVGAGI, per germline. Trimming stripped 0 bases from V and 7 bases from J, with 15 bases between. The CDR3 loop reads CASSYSHTGVAGYTF. The CDR3 DNA reads as TGTGCCAGCAGTTACTCGCATACGGGGGTCGCTGGCTACACCTTC.

The chain joins TRBV5-4 to TRBJ2-3, with 7 positions matching TRBD2. The CDR3 contains 15 residues. Unmatched junction bases numbered 5, after V lost 3 bases and J lost 1 base. Germline V gene lookup returns CDR1 SGHNT and CDR2 YYREEE (reference sequence). CDR3 sequence reads: CASSSTSFGTDTQYF. Written as DNA, the CDR3 is TGTGCCAGCAGCTCGACTAGCTTTGGCACAGATACGCAGTATTTT.

The J gene is TRBJ2-3, the V gene TRBV7-3; 7 nucleotides line up with TRBD2. V was pared by 8 bases and J by 2 bases, with 10 bases of the junction left unmatched. The CDR3 is made up of 15 amino acids. Germline CDR1 SGHTA, CDR2 FQGTGA. CDR3 bases: TGTGCCAGCTCTATGGCTAGCGGCCCCACAGATACGCAGTATTTT. Amino acid sequence: CASSMASGPTDTQYF.

The V gene is TRBV7-2, the J gene TRBJ1-3; D gene ambiguous. Germline assignment: CDR1 SGHTA and CDR2 FQGNSA. V lost 5 bases to trimming and J lost 2 bases, with 7 bases between them. The CDR3 runs to 13 residues. CDR3 sequence (DNA): TGTGCCAGCAGCCCCCGTCCTGGAAACACCATATATTTT. It specifies CASSPRPGNTIYF.

The J gene is TRBJ2-3, the V gene TRBV19, with D maybe TRBD2 (6 bases). The V and J ends lost 2 bases and 3 bases respectively, with 12 bases between them. The germline V gene has CDR1 LNHDA and CDR2 SQIVND (reference sequence). This CDR3 region has 15 residues. The CDR3 DNA reads TGTGCCAGTAGTATACGGGACTCCGTAACAGATACGCAGTATTTT. Amino acid sequence: CASSIRDSVTDTQYF.

This clone was observed a few times. This chain joins TRBV5-1 and TRBJ1-2; tentatively, D is TRBD1 (6 bases). The CDR3 contains 14 residues. Trimming took off 0 bases at V and 5 bases at J, with 11 bases between the two ends. Germline CDR1 SGHRS, CDR2 YFSETQ. CDR3 sequence: CASSLDRADYGYTF. The CDR3 bases are TGCGCCAGCAGCTTGGACAGGGCCGATTATGGCTACACCTTC.

The chain has TRBV5-8 and TRBJ2-3; 14 positions agree with TRBD2. The CDR3 spans 17 residues. With 5 bases clipped from V and 3 bases from J, the junction kept 8 bases outside the gene matches. Germline CDR1 reads SGHTS; CDR2 reads YDEGEE. CDR3 residues: CASRKGTSGSGTDTQYF. The DNA for the CDR3 is TGTGCCAGCAGAAAAGGGACTAGCGGGAGCGGTACAGATACGCAGTATTTT.

This clone appeared a few times. V gene TRBV6-5 combines with J gene TRBJ1-1; D is unclear. Germline V lookup: CDR1 MNHEY, CDR2 SVGAGI. V was clipped by 0 bases and J by 3 bases, with 11 bases between them. This CDR3 contains 15 residues. The chain's CDR3 is CASSYSRRHDTEAFF. DNA of the CDR3: TGTGCCAGCAGTTACTCGAGGAGGCATGACACTGAAGCTTTCTTT.